The source of this T cell receptor (beta chain) is a study of T cell changes during pregnancy in multiple sclerosis. Germline lookup yields CDR1 SQVTM and CDR2 ANQGSEA. This CDR3 spans 13 amino acids. V shed 2 bases and J shed 5 bases, with 10 bases lying between them. Method: immunoSEQ multiplex PCR; TCRdb's copy keeps in-frame clones and lacks some. The table records tens of thousands of clones, around 92% of them present only once. The sample here was CD4+ T cells from peripheral blood mononuclear cells, taken after pregnancy. This chain uses TRBV29-1 with TRBJ1-5; D may be TRBD1 (5 bases). The TCR was taken from a female donor with multiple sclerosis, enrolled in a pregnancy study. CDR3 DNA sequence: TGCAGCGTTGAATGGGCCAGGGATCAGCCCCAGCATTTT. This gives the protein CSVEWARDQPQHF.